Shown below are 15 T cell receptor beta chains from a single sample sequenced in a study of T cells in Graves' hyperthyroidism and ophthalmopathy. Amplified TCR beta CDR3 regions came from RNA transcripts. First-round RT-PCR targeting the TCR CDR3 was performed with the HTBI primer set. TCRdb fed the multiplex PCR reads into MiXCR, producing one record per CDR3 protein. The sample contains about 480,000 distinct CDR3 sequences, 13% to 15% of which appear only once. The sample consisted of blood. All receptors derive from a woman aged 18-29 years with Graves' hyperthyroidism.

Many counts were recorded for this clonotype. CDR3 bases: TGTGCCAGCAGTTTGAAGGTCGAGCAGTACTTC. Translation gives CASSLKVEQYF. The chain is built from TRBV12-3 or TRBV12-4 and TRBJ2-7, with D uncertain. The CDR3 contains 11 residues. Trimming removed 3 bases at V and 6 bases at J, with 6 bases between.

Ten or more counts support this clonotype. The rearrangement links TRBV11-2 to TRBJ2-7; D unresolved. Trimming cost V 3 bases and J 4 bases, with 13 bases left between them. CDR1 SGHAT and CDR2 FQNNGV come from the germline V gene. The CDR3 consists of 14 residues. CDR3 loop: CASSFNQEGYEQYF. CDR3 DNA: TGTGCCAGCAGCTTCAACCAAGAAGGATACGAGCAGTACTTC.

This clonotype was seen many times. V and J are TRBV6-9 and TRBJ1-2, with 12 bases that match TRBD1. Germline CDR1 reads MNHGY; CDR2 reads SVAAGI. This CDR3 is 20 amino acids long. J was trimmed by 2 bases and V by 6 bases; bases with no gene match: 19. CDR3 residues: CASSRWGFRDRGPTNYGYTF. The CDR3 DNA is TGTGCCAGCAGCCGATGGGGATTCCGGGACAGGGGGCCTACAAACTATGGCTACACCTTC.

In this sample, this clonotype turned up many times. V is TRBV12-5 and J is TRBJ1-5, with D hard to call. The germline gives CDR1 LGHNT, CDR2 FRNRAP. V lost 6 bases and J lost 3, with 3 bases in between. This CDR3 spans 11 amino acids. CDR3: CASGSNQPQHF. The CDR3 DNA sequence: TGTGCTAGTGGCTCCAATCAGCCCCAGCATTTT.

This clonotype was observed at least ten times. This chain uses TRBV20-1 with TRBJ1-2; weak D call: TRBD1 (5 bases). CDR1 DFQATT and CDR2 SNEGSKA come from the germline V gene (reference sequence). This CDR3 region has 13 residues. Trimming stripped 0 bases from V and 7 bases from J, with 12 bases between. CDR3 sequence (DNA): TGCAGTGCTAGAGATCAGGGAGTTGGTGGCTACACCTTC. It specifies CSARDQGVGGYTF.

This clonotype was detected only once. For the CDR3, the DNA is TGTGCCATCAGTCTTATTGGGACAGGGCTTTCTGGCTACACCTTC. This codes for CAISLIGTGLSGYTF. V usage is TRBV10-3 and J usage is TRBJ1-2; 9 bases map to TRBD1. V gave up 5 bases and J gave up 7 bases; unmatched junction bases: 11. This CDR3 is 15 amino acids long. CDR1 and CDR2 from the germline V gene are ENHRY and SYGVKD.

The rearrangement joins TRBV12-3 or TRBV12-4 to TRBJ2-2; 10 bases are shared with TRBD1. With 6 bases clipped from V and 5 bases from J, the junction kept 12 bases outside the gene matches. CDR3 length equals 17 residues. In nucleotides, the CDR3 is TGTGCCAGCAGCCGTTGGACAGGGGGGGTTGTGACCGGGGAGCTGTTTTTT. Encoded protein: CASSRWTGGVVTGELFF.

This clonotype was detected a few times. A much larger clone lies one base from this, so it may be a read error. The J gene is TRBJ2-3, the V gene TRBV12-3 or TRBV12-4; no firm D call. V lost 6 bases and J 1 base, leaving 14 bases between the germline ends. This CDR3 is 15 amino acids long. CDR3 residues: CASSLPKPRTDTQYF. The CDR3 region has the DNA TGTGCCAGCAGCCTCCCCAAACCTCGCACAGATACGCAGTATTTT.

The table lists this clonotype with many counts. The rearrangement links TRBV18 to TRBJ1-1; D may be TRBD1 (5 bases). The CDR3 consists of 15 residues. Trimming removed 1 base at V and 3 bases at J, with 12 bases between. Germline CDR1 KGHSH, CDR2 LQKENI. In nucleotides, the CDR3 is TGTGCCAGCTCACCACGGCAGGGAGGGGACACTGAAGCTTTCTTT. Translating it yields CASSPRQGGDTEAFF.

Remarks on this clonotype: This may stem from a read error, because a much larger clone lies one nucleotide away. The genes are TRBV30 and TRBJ1-1; 7 bases agree with TRBD1. Germline V gives CDR1 GTSNPN, CDR2 SVGIG (reference sequence). This CDR3 is built from 14 residues. In nucleotides, the CDR3 is TGTGCCTGGAACAAGGGACAGTTGAACGCTGAAGCTTTCTTT. Translating gives CAWNKGQLNAEAFF.

The chain has TRBV20-1 and TRBJ2-3; D perhaps matches TRBD2 (6 bases). The CDR3 covers 17 residues. Trimming left V 0 bases short and J 0 bases short, with 16 bases between. Per germline, CDR1 DFQATT and CDR2 SNEGSKA (reference sequence). In DNA form, the CDR3 reads TGCAGTGCTAGAGATGCCGGAAAGGGGACTAGCACAGATACGCAGTATTTT. It encodes CSARDAGKGTSTDTQYF.

V usage is TRBV28 and J usage is TRBJ2-3, with a tentative D call TRBD2 (6 bases). The V end lost 2 bases, the J end lost 2 bases, and 17 bases lay between the germline ends. This CDR3 spans 17 amino acids. Germline V gene data show CDR1 as MDHEN and CDR2 as SYDVKM. CDR3 residues: CASSLAGLEVFTDTQYF. In DNA form, the CDR3 reads TGTGCCAGCAGTTTAGCGGGACTGGAGGTTTTCACAGATACGCAGTATTTT.

Of note for this clonotype: A read error may be the cause here, since a much bigger clone is one base away. The chain links TRBV19 to TRBJ2-1; 11 bases map to TRBD2. The V gene's germline CDR1 is LNHDA and CDR2 SQIVND (reference sequence). V trimming: 3 bases; J trimming: 11 bases; junction bases outside the gene matches: 12. The CDR3 contains 16 residues. The CDR3 sequence: CASSIFSGRAWGKQFF. CDR3 coding DNA: TGTGCCAGTAGTATCTTTAGCGGGAGGGCCTGGGGTAAGCAGTTCTTC.

This clonotype has at least ten counts. The chain recombines TRBV20-1 with TRBJ2-7; TRBD2 matches 7 bases. Germline CDR1 and CDR2: DFQATT and SNEGSKA (reference sequence). The junction had 10 bases not matched to a gene; V was cut back by 3 bases and J by 2 bases. CDR3 length: 15 amino acids. CDR3 nucleotide sequence: TGCAGTGCTAGCGGCGCTAGCGGACTCACCTACGAGCAGTACTTC. Translating it yields CSASGASGLTYEQYF.

This clonotype was seen a few times. J is TRBJ2-2 and V is TRBV24-1, with TRBD1 matching 11 bases. The germline V gene has CDR1 KGHDR and CDR2 SFDVKD. This CDR3 contains 15 residues. Germline trimming cut 7 bases from V and 8 bases from J; bases unmatched to any gene: 8. The CDR3 sequence is CATSLGQGVLGELFF. For the CDR3, the DNA is TGTGCCACCAGCTTGGGACAGGGGGTCCTAGGGGAGCTGTTTTTT.